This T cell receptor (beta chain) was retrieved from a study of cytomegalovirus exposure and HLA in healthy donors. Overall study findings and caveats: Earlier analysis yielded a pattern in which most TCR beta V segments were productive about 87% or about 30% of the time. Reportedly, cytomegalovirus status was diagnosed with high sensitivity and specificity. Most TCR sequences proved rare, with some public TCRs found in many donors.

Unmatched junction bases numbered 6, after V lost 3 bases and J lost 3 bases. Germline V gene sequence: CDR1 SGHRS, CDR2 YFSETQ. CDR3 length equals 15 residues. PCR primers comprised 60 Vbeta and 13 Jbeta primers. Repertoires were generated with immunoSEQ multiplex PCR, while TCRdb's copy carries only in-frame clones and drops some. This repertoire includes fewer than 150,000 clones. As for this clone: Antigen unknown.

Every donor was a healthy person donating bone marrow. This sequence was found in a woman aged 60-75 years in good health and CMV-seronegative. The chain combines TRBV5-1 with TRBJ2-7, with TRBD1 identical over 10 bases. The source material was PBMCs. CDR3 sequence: CASSSRQGASYEQYF. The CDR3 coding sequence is TGCGCCAGCAGCTCCCGACAGGGGGCAAGCTACGAGCAGTACTTC.